The clone carrying this TCR beta chain was seen many times. This entry belongs to a study of T cells in Graves' hyperthyroidism and ophthalmopathy. Regions amplified from RNA transcripts were the TCR beta CDR3 regions. TCR CDR3 underwent first-round RT-PCR with the HTBI primer set. TCRdb reprocessed the multiplex PCR reads via MiXCR and lists one record per CDR3 protein. Of around 340,000 distinct CDR3 sequences in the sample, roughly 17% were seen once. Graves' hyperthyroidism qualified as stable when ophthalmopathy did not progress within 18 months. CDR3 length: 13 amino acids. V was pared by 0 bases and J by 9 bases, with 10 bases between. CDR1 SGHNT and CDR2 YENEEA come from the germline V gene.

V usage is TRBV11-3 and J usage is TRBJ2-3, with D tentatively TRBD1 (5 bases). Sequenced material: blood. The receptor's source is a man aged 30 to 39 with Graves' hyperthyroidism. The DNA for the CDR3 is TGTGCCAGCAGCTTAGAAGGTCCAGGGACGCAGTATTTT. Protein sequence: CASSLEGPGTQYF.